A single sample is the source of the 17 T cell receptor beta chains below, sequenced in a study of T cell repertoires in cytomegalovirus infection. Their antigen targets remain unknown. MiXCR was run by TCRdb on the reads, yielding one entry per CDR3 protein. The sample shows around 430,000 distinct CDR3 sequences, roughly 42% of them seen only once. Here the sequenced sample was cultured PBMCs, taken from culture after CMV antigen stimulation. The receptors here all came from a human donor in good health (CMV status not recorded). Some clones in this sample may be carry-over from other donors' samples.

This chain uses TRBV6-1 with TRBJ1-5, with D tentatively TRBD1 (5 bases). Trimming left V 3 bases short and J 2 bases short, with 11 bases between. The CDR3 is 15 residues long. Germline loops: CDR1 MNHNS, CDR2 SASEGT. CDR3 bases: TGTGCCAGCAGTGATGGGATGGGGGGCAATCAGCCCCAGCATTTT. Translated, it gives CASSDGMGGNQPQHF.

Only a few counts were recorded for this clonotype. The rearrangement joins TRBV7-8 to TRBJ2-1; unclear D gene. Germline lookup yields CDR1 SGHVS and CDR2 FQNEAQ. The CDR3 contains 13 residues. Trimming pared 1 base from V and 10 bases from J, leaving 11 bases between. The CDR3 is CASSLDLAWEQFF. CDR3 bases: TGTGCCAGCAGCTTAGACCTTGCGTGGGAGCAGTTCTTC. Full variable domain (rest looked up from reference TRBV7-8 and TRBJ2-1): GAGVSQSPRYKVAKRGQDVALRCDPISGHVSLFWYQQALGQGPEFLTYFQNEAQLDKSGLPSDRFFAERPEGSVSTLKIQRTQQEDSAVYLCASSLDLAWEQFFGPGTRLTVL.

This rearrangement joins TRBV3-1 to TRBJ2-5, with D possibly being TRBD2 (6 bases). V lost 0 bases to trimming and J lost 7 bases, with 15 bases between them. CDR1 LGHDT and CDR2 YNNKEL come from the germline V gene (reference sequence). The CDR3 is 15 amino acids. Here the CDR3 DNA reads TGTGCCAGCAGCCAAGAGTTGAGTAGCGGCGTGACCCAGTACTTC. This gives the protein CASSQELSSGVTQYF.

The V and J genes are TRBV6-5 and TRBJ2-7; 12 bases map to TRBD2. Trimming removed 3 bases from V and 2 bases from J; junction bases left unmatched: 14. CDR1 MNHEY and CDR2 SVGAGI come from the germline V gene. The CDR3 extends over 19 amino acids. This chain's CDR3 is CASSYKMSSGGASPYEQYF. CDR3 coding DNA: TGTGCCAGCAGTTATAAAATGTCTAGCGGGGGGGCCAGCCCCTACGAGCAGTACTTC.

The chain recombines TRBV15 with TRBJ2-5; TRBD1 matches at 9 bases. There are 15 residues in the CDR3. In germline, CDR1 is LNHNV, CDR2 YYDKDF (reference sequence). Germline trimming cut 3 bases from V and 5 bases from J; bases unmatched to any gene: 7. The CDR3: CATSSRQGVIETQYF. The CDR3 coding sequence is TGTGCCACCAGCAGCAGACAGGGGGTAATCGAGACCCAGTACTTC.

About this clonotype itself: This clone may be a read error of a much larger clone one base away. The chain links TRBV7-2 to TRBJ2-3; 8 bases match TRBD2. The V and J ends lost 10 bases and 6 bases, in that order; junction bases with no gene match: 9. CDR1 and CDR2 (germline): SGHTA, FQGNSA. The CDR3 length is 13 residues. This chain's CDR3 is CANRKTSGDTQYF. The CDR3 bases are TGTGCCAACAGAAAAACTAGCGGTGATACGCAGTATTTT.

This rearrangement joins TRBV7-6 to TRBJ2-3; TRBD1 matches at 8 bases. Germline V gene data show CDR1 as SGHVS and CDR2 as FNYEAQ. Trimming at V came to 4 bases and at J to 2 bases, leaving 5 bases not matched to a gene. This CDR3 has 15 residues. The CDR3 region has the DNA TGTGCCAGCAGCTCCCGGGACAGGAACACAGATACGCAGTATTTT. Encoded protein: CASSSRDRNTDTQYF.

CDR3 nucleotide sequence: TGTGCCAGCAGCCGCCCTCGGACAGGGGGCGGCTACGAGCAGTACTTC. Translating gives CASSRPRTGGGYEQYF. The rearrangement links TRBV6-6 to TRBJ2-7; 11 positions match TRBD1. Germline V lookup: CDR1 MNHNY, CDR2 SVGAGI (reference sequence). After removal of 6 bases from V and 3 bases from J, the junction contained 10 bases not matched to a gene. This CDR3 has 16 residues.

This chain uses TRBV12-3 or TRBV12-4 with TRBJ2-1; a possible D gene is TRBD2 (6 bases). The V gene lost 4 bases and the J gene lost 7 bases, with 17 bases spanning the gap. The CDR3 is 15 residues long. CDR3 sequence: CASSSTLTRSNEQFF. CDR3 in DNA: TGTGCCAGCAGTTCCACTCTGACTAGGAGTAATGAGCAGTTCTTC.

This clonotype was counted between two and nine times. V usage is TRBV7-2 and J usage is TRBJ2-3; D is possibly TRBD1 (6 bases). The V end was cut by 5 bases, the J end by 5 bases, with 8 bases between. Germline CDR1 is SGHTA and CDR2 is FQGNSA. This CDR3 region has 12 residues. DNA for the CDR3: TGTGCCAGCAGCCCAGGGGTAGATACGCAGTATTTT. It encodes CASSPGVDTQYF.

The table lists this clonotype with a few counts. The CDR3 nucleotides read TGTGCCAGCAGTTCCGGACTCGGTTCGAGGGATGAGCAGTTCTTC. Amino acid sequence: CASSSGLGSRDEQFF. The chain combines TRBV12-3 or TRBV12-4 with TRBJ2-1, with D perhaps TRBD2 (5 bases). The germline V and J ends were trimmed by 4 bases and 8 bases, with 18 bases remaining between them. The CDR3 runs to 15 residues.

V is TRBV7-6 and J is TRBJ1-4, with D unclear. The V end was cut by 1 base, the J end by 7 bases, with 7 bases between. Looked up from germline, CDR1 is SGHVS and CDR2 is FNYEAQ. The CDR3 loop spans 13 amino acids. In nucleotides, the CDR3 is TGTGCCAGCAGCTTAGAACGGGGTGAAAAACTGTTTTTT. Its protein is CASSLERGEKLFF.

V is TRBV6-2 or TRBV6-3 and J is TRBJ2-1; the D gene is possibly TRBD2 (5 bases). The CDR3 consists of 13 residues. The V end was cut by 0 bases, the J end by 9 bases, with 9 bases between. CDR1 and CDR2 from the germline V gene are MNHEY and SVGEGT. The CDR3 DNA follows: TGTGCCAGCAGTTACTCAGGTGGAGGTGAGCAGTTCTTC. Translated: CASSYSGGGEQFF.

The V gene is TRBV6-5, the J gene TRBJ2-5, with a possible D match to TRBD1 (5 bases). The V and J ends lost 7 bases and 4 bases respectively, with 16 bases between them. Germline V gives CDR1 MNHEY, CDR2 SVGAGI. CDR3 length: 14 amino acids. CDR3 region: CASNSLWGGETQYF. The CDR3 DNA sequence: TGTGCCAGCAACAGCCTGTGGGGCGGAGAGACCCAGTACTTC.

A few counts support this clonotype. This sequence joins TRBV7-2 and TRBJ1-2, with 9 bases matching TRBD1. Trimming at V came to 3 bases and at J to 6 bases, leaving 8 bases not matched to a gene. Germline values: CDR1 SGHTA, CDR2 FQGNSA. The CDR3 has 15 residues. The CDR3 loop is CASSFSRGQGDGYTF. The CDR3 DNA is TGTGCCAGCAGCTTCTCCCGGGGACAGGGCGATGGCTACACCTTC.

The J gene is TRBJ1-1, the V gene TRBV19; D gene ambiguous. Germline CDR1 and CDR2: LNHDA and SQIVND (reference sequence). The V end lost 3 bases, the J end lost 3 bases, and 14 bases lay between the germline ends. CDR3 length: 15 amino acids. The DNA for the CDR3 is TGTGCCAGTAGTATCCCCCCCCCTCGGCACACTGAAGCTTTCTTT. This translates into CASSIPPPRHTEAFF.

The gene calls are TRBV4-3 and TRBJ1-5; 8 nucleotides match TRBD1. This CDR3 contains 19 residues. The junction had 11 bases not matched to a gene; V was cut back by 1 base and J by 0 bases. Germline V gene data show CDR1 as LGHNA and CDR2 as YSLEER. Written as DNA, the CDR3 is TGCGCCAGCAGCCAAGCCGCCGGGACAGGCGAATATAGCAATCAGCCCCAGCATTTT. Protein sequence: CASSQAAGTGEYSNQPQHF.